A selection of T cell receptor beta chains follows, all from one sample in a study of T cells expressing NK-cell markers. From its re-call of the 5' RACE reads, TCRdb lists each CDR3 protein once, without DNA. Reported are a few hundred thousand distinct CDR3 sequences; the ten largest clones contain around 0.4%. Sequenced sample: blood T cells: a sorted CD56 or NKG2C T cell subset, CD4+ or CD8+ T cells, or bulk PBMC T cells (not recorded which). These receptors were obtained from a man between 18 and 35 years old in good health. CDR3s include the opening cysteine and the closing phenylalanine or tryptophan.

CDR3 protein: CASSHPGGKLGDQPQHF
J gene: TRBJ1-5
CDR3 length: 17
V gene: TRBV7-2

CDR3 protein: CASSPGGPPDTQYF
J gene: TRBJ2-3
CDR3 length: 14
V gene: TRBV5-1

CDR3 protein: CASSHNRFGQPQHF
J gene: TRBJ1-5
CDR3 length: 14
V gene: TRBV6-2/TRBV6-3

CDR3 protein: CASRPKAGVTDTQYF
J gene: TRBJ2-3
CDR3 length: 15
V gene: TRBV5-4

CDR3 protein: CSVASGRANYEQYF
J gene: TRBJ2-7
CDR3 length: 14
V gene: TRBV29-1

CDR3 protein: CASINQGGEQYF
J gene: TRBJ2-7
CDR3 length: 12
V gene: TRBV5-1

CDR3 protein: CASSLDFGGNEQFF
J gene: TRBJ2-1
CDR3 length: 14
V gene: TRBV5-1

CDR3 protein: CASSTTGIVAKNIQYF
J gene: TRBJ2-4
CDR3 length: 16
V gene: TRBV19

CDR3 protein: CATSDIGRGRETQYF
J gene: TRBJ2-5
CDR3 length: 15
V gene: TRBV24-1

CDR3 protein: CASSLGSRDYNEQFF
J gene: TRBJ2-1
CDR3 length: 15
V gene: TRBV7-9

CDR3 protein: CASSSGRSQETQYF
J gene: TRBJ2-5
CDR3 length: 14
V gene: TRBV5-1

CDR3 protein: CSVEKGPSGSYEQYF
J gene: TRBJ2-7
CDR3 length: 15
V gene: TRBV29-1

CDR3 protein: CAISSGQGLTETQYF
J gene: TRBJ2-5
CDR3 length: 15
V gene: TRBV10-3

CDR3 protein: CASSLHKNTEAFF
J gene: TRBJ1-1
CDR3 length: 13
V gene: TRBV18

CDR3 protein: CASSLRTGGLNQPQHF
J gene: TRBJ1-5
CDR3 length: 16
V gene: TRBV12-3/TRBV12-4

CDR3 protein: CASGTTGTGGNTEAFF
J gene: TRBJ1-1
CDR3 length: 16
V gene: TRBV12-5

CDR3 protein: CSARPLAGTYEQYF
J gene: TRBJ2-7
CDR3 length: 14
V gene: TRBV20-1

CDR3 protein: CASSPQGFRADTQYF
J gene: TRBJ2-3
CDR3 length: 15
V gene: TRBV5-1

CDR3 protein: CASSYYNPGQHNEQFF
J gene: TRBJ2-1
CDR3 length: 16
V gene: TRBV6-5

CDR3 protein: CASSQPTEHYEQYF
J gene: TRBJ2-7
CDR3 length: 14
V gene: TRBV12-3/TRBV12-4

CDR3 protein: CASSDDYEQYF
J gene: TRBJ2-7
CDR3 length: 11
V gene: TRBV5-1

CDR3 protein: CASSEIYGYTF
J gene: TRBJ1-2
CDR3 length: 11
V gene: TRBV25-1

CDR3 protein: CASSPIGVGRAKNIQYF
J gene: TRBJ2-4
CDR3 length: 17
V gene: TRBV4-2

CDR3 protein: CASSPDGGVAYNEQFF
J gene: TRBJ2-1
CDR3 length: 16
V gene: TRBV12-3/TRBV12-4

CDR3 protein: CASSKRDIPTF
J gene: TRBJ1-2
CDR3 length: 11
V gene: TRBV12-3/TRBV12-4

CDR3 protein: CASSLDLGSPLHF
J gene: TRBJ1-6
CDR3 length: 13
V gene: TRBV5-5

CDR3 protein: CASSQGTTFNEQFF
J gene: TRBJ2-1
CDR3 length: 14
V gene: TRBV6-1

CDR3 protein: CASNVRERGQPQHF
J gene: TRBJ1-5
CDR3 length: 14
V gene: TRBV6-1

CDR3 protein: CSVGSTENTEAFF
J gene: TRBJ1-1
CDR3 length: 13
V gene: TRBV29-1

CDR3 protein: CATSDPWEEETQYF
J gene: TRBJ2-5
CDR3 length: 14
V gene: TRBV24-1

CDR3 protein: CASSLLTGAETQYF
J gene: TRBJ2-5
CDR3 length: 14
V gene: TRBV5-1

CDR3 protein: CASSKPSGTYNEQFF
J gene: TRBJ2-1
CDR3 length: 15
V gene: TRBV5-6

CDR3 protein: CASSDQTAAKNIQYF
J gene: TRBJ2-4
CDR3 length: 15
V gene: TRBV12-3/TRBV12-4

CDR3 protein: CAISESRLATGELFF
J gene: TRBJ2-2
CDR3 length: 15
V gene: TRBV10-3

CDR3 protein: CASSRTSGRGGELFF
J gene: TRBJ2-2
CDR3 length: 15
V gene: TRBV12-3/TRBV12-4

CDR3 protein: CATSRVGLSPLHF
J gene: TRBJ1-6
CDR3 length: 13
V gene: TRBV15

CDR3 protein: CAWSVPGTLNYGYTF
J gene: TRBJ1-2
CDR3 length: 15
V gene: TRBV30

CDR3 protein: CSVVPGPPAGEAFF
J gene: TRBJ1-1
CDR3 length: 14
V gene: TRBV29-1

CDR3 protein: CSGWGGKTQYF
J gene: TRBJ2-5
CDR3 length: 11
V gene: TRBV29-1

CDR3 protein: CASRANRENEKLFF
J gene: TRBJ1-4
CDR3 length: 14
V gene: TRBV12-3/TRBV12-4

CDR3 protein: CASSSTGGNYNQPQHF
J gene: TRBJ1-5
CDR3 length: 16
V gene: TRBV7-2

CDR3 protein: CASSYRTTGASYNSPLHF
J gene: TRBJ1-6
CDR3 length: 18
V gene: TRBV6-5

CDR3 protein: CASRRTGSGNQPQHF
J gene: TRBJ1-5
CDR3 length: 15
V gene: TRBV5-1

CDR3 protein: CASSFSGYQETQYF
J gene: TRBJ2-5
CDR3 length: 14
V gene: TRBV3-1

CDR3 protein: CASRASGGGEQFF
J gene: TRBJ2-1
CDR3 length: 13
V gene: TRBV27

CDR3 protein: CASSPPTGTSGGTDTQYF
J gene: TRBJ2-3
CDR3 length: 18
V gene: TRBV18

CDR3 protein: CASTVSRDNIQYF
J gene: TRBJ2-4
CDR3 length: 13
V gene: TRBV7-2

CDR3 protein: CASSFQQLTGELFF
J gene: TRBJ2-2
CDR3 length: 14
V gene: TRBV12-3/TRBV12-4

CDR3 protein: CSGAGLPKTQYF
J gene: TRBJ2-5
CDR3 length: 12
V gene: TRBV20-1

CDR3 protein: CSARHGPFNTQYF
J gene: TRBJ2-3
CDR3 length: 13
V gene: TRBV20-1

CDR3 protein: CASRAAVEPQHF
J gene: TRBJ1-5
CDR3 length: 12
V gene: TRBV12-3/TRBV12-4

CDR3 protein: CASSIDPGRYNQPQHF
J gene: TRBJ1-5
CDR3 length: 16
V gene: TRBV19

CDR3 protein: CASSLGPKNTGELFF
J gene: TRBJ2-2
CDR3 length: 15
V gene: TRBV9

CDR3 protein: CASSPEGLGYEQYF
J gene: TRBJ2-7
CDR3 length: 14
V gene: TRBV11-1

CDR3 protein: CASSSPGGGLVLVEQYF
J gene: TRBJ2-7
CDR3 length: 17
V gene: TRBV7-2

CDR3 protein: CASSFKLSNTGELFF
J gene: TRBJ2-2
CDR3 length: 15
V gene: TRBV5-1

CDR3 protein: CASSPRERANYEQYF
J gene: TRBJ2-7
CDR3 length: 15
V gene: TRBV18

CDR3 protein: CSARHEQANTEAFF
J gene: TRBJ1-1
CDR3 length: 14
V gene: TRBV20-1

CDR3 protein: CSAPTPGGRGETQYF
J gene: TRBJ2-5
CDR3 length: 15
V gene: TRBV20-1

CDR3 protein: CASRLAGATYEQYF
J gene: TRBJ2-7
CDR3 length: 14
V gene: TRBV28